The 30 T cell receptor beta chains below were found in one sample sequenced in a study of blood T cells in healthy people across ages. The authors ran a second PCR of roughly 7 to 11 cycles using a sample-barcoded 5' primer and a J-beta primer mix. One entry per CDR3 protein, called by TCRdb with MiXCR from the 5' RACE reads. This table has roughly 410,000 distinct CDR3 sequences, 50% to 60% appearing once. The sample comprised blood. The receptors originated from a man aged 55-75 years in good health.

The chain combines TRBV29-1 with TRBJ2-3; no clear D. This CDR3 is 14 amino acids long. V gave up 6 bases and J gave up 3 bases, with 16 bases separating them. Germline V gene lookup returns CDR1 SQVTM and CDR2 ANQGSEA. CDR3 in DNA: TGCAGCGTCGCCATAACGGTGGGGACAGATACGCAGTATTTT. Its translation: CSVAITVGTDTQYF.

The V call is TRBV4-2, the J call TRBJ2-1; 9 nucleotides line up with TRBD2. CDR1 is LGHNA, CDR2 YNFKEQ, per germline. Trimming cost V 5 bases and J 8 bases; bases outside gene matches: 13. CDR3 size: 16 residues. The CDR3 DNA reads TGTGCCAGCAGCGCTATCTTGGGACTAGCAGGGGATGAGCAGTTCTTC. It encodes CASSAILGLAGDEQFF.

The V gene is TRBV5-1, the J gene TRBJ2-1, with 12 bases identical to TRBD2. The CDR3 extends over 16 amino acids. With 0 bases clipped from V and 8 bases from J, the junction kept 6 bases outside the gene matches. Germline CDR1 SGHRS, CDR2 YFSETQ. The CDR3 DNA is TGCGCCAGCAGCTTGGCTAGCGGGGGGGCCGTCCATGAGCAGTTCTTC. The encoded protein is CASSLASGGAVHEQFF.

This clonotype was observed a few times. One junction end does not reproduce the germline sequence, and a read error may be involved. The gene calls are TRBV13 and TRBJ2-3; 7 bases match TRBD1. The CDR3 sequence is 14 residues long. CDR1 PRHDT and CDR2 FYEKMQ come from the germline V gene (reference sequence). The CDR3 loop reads CASNLRQGADTQYF. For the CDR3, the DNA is TGTGCTAGCAACCTTAGACAGGGAGCAGATACGCAGTATTTT.

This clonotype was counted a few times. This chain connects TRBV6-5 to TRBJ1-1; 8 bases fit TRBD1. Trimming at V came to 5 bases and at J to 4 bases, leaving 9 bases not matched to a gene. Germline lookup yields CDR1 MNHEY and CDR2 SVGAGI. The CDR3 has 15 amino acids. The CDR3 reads CASSLSQGAGTEAFF. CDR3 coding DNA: TGTGCCAGCAGTCTCTCTCAGGGGGCGGGCACTGAAGCTTTCTTT.

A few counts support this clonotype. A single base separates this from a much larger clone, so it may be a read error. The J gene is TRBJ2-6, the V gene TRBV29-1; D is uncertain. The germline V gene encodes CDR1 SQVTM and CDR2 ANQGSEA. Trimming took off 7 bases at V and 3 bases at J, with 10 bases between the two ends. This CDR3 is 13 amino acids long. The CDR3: CSAERNGANVLTF. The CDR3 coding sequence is TGCAGCGCAGAGAGAAATGGGGCCAACGTCCTGACTTTC.

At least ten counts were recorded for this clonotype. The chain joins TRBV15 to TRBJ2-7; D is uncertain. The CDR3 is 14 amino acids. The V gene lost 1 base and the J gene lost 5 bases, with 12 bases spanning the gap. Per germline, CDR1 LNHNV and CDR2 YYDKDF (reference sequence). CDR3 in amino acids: CATSRGVAPNEQYF. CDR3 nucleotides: TGTGCCACCAGCAGAGGAGTGGCCCCCAACGAGCAGTACTTC.

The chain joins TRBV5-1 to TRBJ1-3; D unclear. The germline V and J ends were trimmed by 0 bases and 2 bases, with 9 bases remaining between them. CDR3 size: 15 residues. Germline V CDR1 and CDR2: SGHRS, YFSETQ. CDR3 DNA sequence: TGCGCCAGCAGCTTGGGAGCAACGACTGGAAACACCATATATTTT. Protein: CASSLGATTGNTIYF.

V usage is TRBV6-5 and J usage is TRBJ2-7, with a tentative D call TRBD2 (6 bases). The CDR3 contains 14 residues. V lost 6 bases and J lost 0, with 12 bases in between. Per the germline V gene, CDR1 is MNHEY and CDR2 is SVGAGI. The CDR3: CASRLGLTSYEQYF. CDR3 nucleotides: TGTGCCAGCAGACTTGGACTAACCTCCTACGAGCAGTACTTC.

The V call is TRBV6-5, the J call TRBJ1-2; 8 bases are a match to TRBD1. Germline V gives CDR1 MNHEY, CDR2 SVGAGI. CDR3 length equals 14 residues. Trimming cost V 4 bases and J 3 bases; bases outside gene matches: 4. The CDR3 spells CASSSRTGHYGYTF. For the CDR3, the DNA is TGTGCCAGCAGTTCCAGGACAGGGCACTATGGCTACACCTTC.

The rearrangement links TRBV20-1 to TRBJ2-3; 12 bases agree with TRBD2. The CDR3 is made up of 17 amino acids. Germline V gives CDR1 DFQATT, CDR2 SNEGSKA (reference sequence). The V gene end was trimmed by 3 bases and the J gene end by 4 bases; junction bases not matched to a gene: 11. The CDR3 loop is CSASGLAGTLEADTQYF. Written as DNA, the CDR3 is TGCAGTGCTAGTGGACTAGCGGGGACGCTAGAGGCAGATACGCAGTATTTT.

The CDR3 region has the DNA TGTGCCAGCAGCTTGACGGGGGGCCTTAGCAATGAGCAGTACTTC. It yields the protein CASSLTGGLSNEQYF. The chain joins TRBV7-9 to TRBJ2-5; weak D call: TRBD2 (7 bases). This CDR3 region has 15 residues. Germline V gene sequence: CDR1 SEHNR, CDR2 FQNEAQ (reference sequence). The V and J ends lost 3 bases and 11 bases respectively, with 22 bases between them.

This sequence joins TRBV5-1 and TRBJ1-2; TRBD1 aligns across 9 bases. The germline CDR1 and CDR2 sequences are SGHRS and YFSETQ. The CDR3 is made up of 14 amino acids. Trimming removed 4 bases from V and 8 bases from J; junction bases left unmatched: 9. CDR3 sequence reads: CASSQLQGAAGYTF. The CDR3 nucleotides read TGCGCCAGCAGCCAATTACAGGGGGCGGCCGGCTACACCTTC.

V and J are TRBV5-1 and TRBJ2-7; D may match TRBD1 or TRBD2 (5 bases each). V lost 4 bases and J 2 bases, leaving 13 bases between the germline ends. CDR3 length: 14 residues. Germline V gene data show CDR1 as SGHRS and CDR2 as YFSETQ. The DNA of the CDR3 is TGCGCCAGCAGCCCGGGACGGTCTCCCTACGAGCAGTACTTC. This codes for CASSPGRSPYEQYF.

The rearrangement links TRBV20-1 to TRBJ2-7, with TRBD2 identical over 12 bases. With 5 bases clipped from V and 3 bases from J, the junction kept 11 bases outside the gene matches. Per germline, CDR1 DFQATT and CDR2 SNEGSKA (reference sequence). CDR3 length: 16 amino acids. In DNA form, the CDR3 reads TGCAGTGCTCGGGGGCTAGCGGGAGGGCCTGGCTACGAGCAGTACTTC. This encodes CSARGLAGGPGYEQYF.

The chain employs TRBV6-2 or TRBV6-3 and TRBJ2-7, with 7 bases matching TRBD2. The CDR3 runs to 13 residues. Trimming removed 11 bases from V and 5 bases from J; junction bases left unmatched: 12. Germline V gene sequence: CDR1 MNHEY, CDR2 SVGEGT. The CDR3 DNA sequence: TGTGCCTGTTCAGGCGGGAGTCACCACGAGCAGTACTTC. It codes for CACSGGSHHEQYF.

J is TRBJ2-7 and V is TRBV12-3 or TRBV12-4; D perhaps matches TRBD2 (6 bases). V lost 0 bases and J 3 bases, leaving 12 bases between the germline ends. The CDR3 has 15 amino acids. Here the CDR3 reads CASSLAGGKSYEQYF. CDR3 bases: TGTGCCAGCAGTTTAGCGGGCGGGAAAAGCTACGAGCAGTACTTC.

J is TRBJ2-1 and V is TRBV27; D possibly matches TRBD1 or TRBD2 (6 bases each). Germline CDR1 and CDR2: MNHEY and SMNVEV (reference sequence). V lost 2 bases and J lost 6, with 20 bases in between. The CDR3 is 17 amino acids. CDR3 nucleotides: TGTGCCAGCAGTTTACTAGGGGGGCGCCCCAAATCCAATGAGCAGTTCTTC. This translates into CASSLLGGRPKSNEQFF.

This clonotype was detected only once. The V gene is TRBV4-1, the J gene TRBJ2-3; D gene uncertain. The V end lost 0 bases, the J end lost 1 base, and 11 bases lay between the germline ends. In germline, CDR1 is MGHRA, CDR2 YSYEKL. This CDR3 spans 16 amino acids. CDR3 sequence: CASSQERWGGTDTQYF. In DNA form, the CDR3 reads TGCGCCAGCAGCCAAGAGCGGTGGGGTGGCACAGATACGCAGTATTTT.

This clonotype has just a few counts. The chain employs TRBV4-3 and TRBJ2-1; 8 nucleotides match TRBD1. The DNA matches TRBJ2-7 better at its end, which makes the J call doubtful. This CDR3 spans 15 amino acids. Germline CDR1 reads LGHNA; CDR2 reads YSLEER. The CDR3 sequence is CASSQGGDRGSEQYF. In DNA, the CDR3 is TGCGCCAGCAGCCAAGGGGGCGACAGGGGTTCCGAGCAGTACTTC.

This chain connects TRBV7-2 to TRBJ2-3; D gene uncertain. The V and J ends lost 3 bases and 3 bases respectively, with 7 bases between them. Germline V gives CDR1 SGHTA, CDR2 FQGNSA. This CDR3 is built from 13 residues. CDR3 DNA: TGTGCCAGCAGCTTGATCGAAACAGATACGCAGTATTTT. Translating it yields CASSLIETDTQYF.

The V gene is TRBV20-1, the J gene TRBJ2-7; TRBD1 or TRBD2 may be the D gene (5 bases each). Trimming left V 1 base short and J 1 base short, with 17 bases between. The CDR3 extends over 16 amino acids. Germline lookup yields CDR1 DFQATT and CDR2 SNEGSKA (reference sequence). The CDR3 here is CSARAGLAAKSYEQYF. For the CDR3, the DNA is TGCAGTGCTAGAGCGGGGCTGGCGGCCAAGTCCTACGAGCAGTACTTC.

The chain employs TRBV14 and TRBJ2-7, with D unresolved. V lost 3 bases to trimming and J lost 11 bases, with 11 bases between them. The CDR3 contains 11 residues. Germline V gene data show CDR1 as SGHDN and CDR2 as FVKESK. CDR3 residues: CASSHGVEEYF. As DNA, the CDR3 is TGTGCCAGCAGCCATGGTGTTGAGGAGTACTTC.

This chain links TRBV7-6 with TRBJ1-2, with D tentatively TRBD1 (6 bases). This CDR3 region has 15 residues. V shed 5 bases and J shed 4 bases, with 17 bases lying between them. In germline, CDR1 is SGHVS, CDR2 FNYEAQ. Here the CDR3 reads CASSPLEGGTYGYTF. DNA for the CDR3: TGTGCCAGCAGCCCCCTGGAAGGGGGAACCTATGGCTACACCTTC.

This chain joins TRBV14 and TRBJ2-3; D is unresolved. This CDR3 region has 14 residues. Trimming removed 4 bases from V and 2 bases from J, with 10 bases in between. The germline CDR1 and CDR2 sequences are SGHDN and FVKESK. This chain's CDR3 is CASSPDAYTDTQYF. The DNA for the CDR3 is TGTGCCAGCAGCCCGGACGCCTACACAGATACGCAGTATTTT. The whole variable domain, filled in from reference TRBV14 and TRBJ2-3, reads EAGVTQFPSHSVIEKGQTVTLRCDPISGHDNLYWYRRVMGKEIKFLLHFVKESKQDESGMPNNRFLAERTGGTYSTLKVQPAELEDSGVYFCASSPDAYTDTQYFGPGTRLTVL.

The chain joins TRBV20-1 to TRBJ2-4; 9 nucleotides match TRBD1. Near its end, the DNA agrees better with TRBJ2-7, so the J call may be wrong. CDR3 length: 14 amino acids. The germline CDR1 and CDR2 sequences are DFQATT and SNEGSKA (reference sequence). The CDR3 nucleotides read TGCAGTGCTATCCGGGACAGGGCGTATTACGAGCAGTACTTC. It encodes CSAIRDRAYYEQYF.

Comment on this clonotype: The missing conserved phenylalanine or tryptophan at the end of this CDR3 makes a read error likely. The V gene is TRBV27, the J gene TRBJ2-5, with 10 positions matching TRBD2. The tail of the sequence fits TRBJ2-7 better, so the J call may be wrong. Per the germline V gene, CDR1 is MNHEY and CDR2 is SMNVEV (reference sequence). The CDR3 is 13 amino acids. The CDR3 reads CASSATSGAEQYL. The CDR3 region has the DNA TGTGCCAGCAGTGCCACTAGCGGGGCCGAGCAGTACTTA.

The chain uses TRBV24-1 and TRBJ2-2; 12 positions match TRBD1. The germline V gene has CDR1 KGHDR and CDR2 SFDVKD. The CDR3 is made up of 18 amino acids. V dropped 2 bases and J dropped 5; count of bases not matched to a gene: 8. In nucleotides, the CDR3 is TGTGCCACCAGTGATTCCCCCGGGACAGGGGGCCGTACCGGGGAGCTGTTTTTT. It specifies CATSDSPGTGGRTGELFF.

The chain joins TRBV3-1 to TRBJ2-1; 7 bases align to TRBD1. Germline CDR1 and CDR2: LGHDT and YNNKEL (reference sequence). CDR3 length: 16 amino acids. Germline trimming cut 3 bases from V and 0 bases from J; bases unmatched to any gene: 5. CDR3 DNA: TGTGCCAGCAGCCACCCGGGACAGAGCTCCTACAATGAGCAGTTCTTC. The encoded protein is CASSHPGQSSYNEQFF.

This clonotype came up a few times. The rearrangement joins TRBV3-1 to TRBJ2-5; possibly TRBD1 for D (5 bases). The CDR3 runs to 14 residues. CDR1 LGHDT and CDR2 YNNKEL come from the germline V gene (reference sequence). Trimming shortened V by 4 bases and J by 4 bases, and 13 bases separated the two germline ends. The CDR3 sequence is CASSPPQGGETQYF. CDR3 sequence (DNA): TGTGCCAGCAGCCCGCCCCAGGGCGGAGAGACCCAGTACTTC.